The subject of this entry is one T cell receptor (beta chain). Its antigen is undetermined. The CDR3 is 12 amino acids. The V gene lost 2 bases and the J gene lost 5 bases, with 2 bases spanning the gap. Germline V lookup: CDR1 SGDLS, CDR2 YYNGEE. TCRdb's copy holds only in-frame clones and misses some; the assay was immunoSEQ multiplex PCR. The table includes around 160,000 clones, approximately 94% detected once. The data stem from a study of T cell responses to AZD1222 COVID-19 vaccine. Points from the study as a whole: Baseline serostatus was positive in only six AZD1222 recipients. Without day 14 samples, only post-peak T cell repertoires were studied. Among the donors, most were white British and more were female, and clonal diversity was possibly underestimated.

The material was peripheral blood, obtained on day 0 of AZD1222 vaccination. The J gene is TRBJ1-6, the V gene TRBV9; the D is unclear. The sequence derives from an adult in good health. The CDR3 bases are TGTGCCAGCAGCGTGGATAATTCACCCCTCCACTTT. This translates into CASSVDNSPLHF.